The 14 T cell receptor beta chains given below trace back to one sample, sequenced in a study of CDR3 diversity in severe acne. MiXCR was run by TCRdb on the PCR reads, yielding one entry per CDR3 protein. The table has approximately 90,000 distinct CDR3 sequences, about half seen once. What was sequenced was blood. These receptor sequences come from a male donor in good health, serving as a control.

This clonotype was seen a few times. The chain is built from TRBV5-1 and TRBJ1-1; perhaps TRBD1 as D (5 bases). The V and J ends lost 4 bases and 6 bases respectively, with 19 bases between them. This CDR3 has 15 amino acids. CDR1 is SGHRS and CDR2 is YFSETQ in the germline V gene. This chain's CDR3 is CASSPQDVGAAEAFF. CDR3 DNA sequence: TGCGCCAGCAGCCCACAGGATGTGGGAGCGGCTGAAGCTTTCTTT.

V and J are TRBV29-1 and TRBJ2-3, with 10 positions matching TRBD2. The germline gives CDR1 SQVTM, CDR2 ANQGSEA. The CDR3 covers 15 residues. V shed 5 bases and J 1 base; nucleotides not matched to a gene: 6. The CDR3 DNA reads TGCAGCGTTACTAGCGGGGAAGGGGGCACAGATACGCAGTATTTT. It encodes CSVTSGEGGTDTQYF.

The chain couples TRBV10-2 to TRBJ1-1; 7 bases line up with TRBD1. The CDR3 contains 14 residues. V gave up 5 bases and J gave up 1 base; unmatched junction bases: 4. The germline gives CDR1 WSHSY, CDR2 SAAADI. The DNA for the CDR3 is TGCGCCAGCAGTTCGCGGACAGGGAACACTGAAGCTTTCTTT. As protein: CASSSRTGNTEAFF.

A few counts support this clonotype. This CDR3 reads CSARRDRGSPLHF. DNA for the CDR3: TGCAGTGCTAGACGGGACAGGGGTTCACCCCTCCACTTT. V is TRBV20-1 and J is TRBJ1-6; 10 positions agree with TRBD1. J gave up 9 bases and V 2 bases, and 1 base lay outside the gene matches. The CDR3 consists of 13 residues. Per germline, CDR1 DFQATT and CDR2 SNEGSKA (reference sequence).

This chain connects TRBV20-1 to TRBJ2-5, with no clear D. Deletions cut 6 bases from V and 5 bases from J, with 19 bases between. The CDR3 totals 14 residues. Germline CDR1 is DFQATT and CDR2 is SNEGSKA (reference sequence). The CDR3 spells CSASSDSWYETQYF. DNA of the CDR3: TGCAGTGCCAGCAGTGATTCCTGGTATGAGACCCAGTACTTC.

The genes are TRBV6-1 and TRBJ1-5; 8 bases fit TRBD1. The CDR3 consists of 15 residues. Germline V gene sequence: CDR1 MNHNS, CDR2 SASEGT. V dropped 4 bases and J dropped 7; count of bases not matched to a gene: 9. The CDR3 sequence: CASSVTGALGQPQHF. CDR3 nucleotides: TGTGCCAGCAGTGTGACAGGGGCTCTGGGCCAGCCCCAGCATTTT.

In this sample, this clonotype turned up a few times. This CDR3 fails to terminate in the conserved phenylalanine or tryptophan, so it likely reflects a read error. Because the CDR3's place on the DNA is in doubt, the DNA is left out and the CDR3 is given as listed by TCRdb. The V gene is TRBV20-1, the J gene TRBJ1-1; the table names TRBD1, a call not compared with the DNA. In germline, CDR1 is DFQATT, CDR2 SNEGSKA (reference sequence). The CDR3 is made up of 9 amino acids, end residues included. CDR3 sequence: CSASPPYLI.

The chain couples TRBV7-2 to TRBJ1-2; 7 bases are a match to TRBD1. The V gene's germline CDR1 is SGHTA and CDR2 FQGNSA. This CDR3 is 15 amino acids long. V lost 5 bases, J lost 4 bases, and 10 bases stayed unmatched. The CDR3 bases are TGTGCCAGCAGCCCGCGACAGGGAAGCTCCTATGGCTACACCTTC. It encodes CASSPRQGSSYGYTF.

V gene TRBV6-6 combines with J gene TRBJ1-1; D uncertain. Germline-derived CDR1 and CDR2 are MNHNY and SVGAGI (reference sequence). V was trimmed by 0 bases and J by 5 bases, leaving 13 bases between them. The CDR3 has 15 residues. CDR3 amino acids: CASSYSTDPRTEAFF. The CDR3 coding sequence is TGTGCCAGCAGTTACTCGACTGATCCGAGAACTGAAGCTTTCTTT.

V is TRBV29-1 and J is TRBJ2-4; TRBD1 is a possible D gene (5 bases). Germline CDR1 is SQVTM and CDR2 is ANQGSEA. CDR3 length: 16 residues. V shed 1 base and J shed 15 bases, with 28 bases lying between them. The CDR3 nucleotides read TGCAGCGTTGAAGTTCCAGGGTGGTATGACGAAGACATCCGGTACTTC. Amino acids: CSVEVPGWYDEDIRYF.

With respect to this clonotype: Germline is not matched at one junction end, which may reflect a read error. This chain links TRBV24-1 with TRBJ2-7; D is perhaps TRBD2 (5 bases). The germline CDR1 and CDR2 sequences are KGHDR and SFDVKD. This CDR3 region has 14 residues. The CDR3 sequence is CASSLIGESSRQYF. Written as DNA, the CDR3 is TGTGCCAGCAGTTTAATCGGGGAATCAAGTAGGCAGTACTTC.

This clonotype was observed at least ten times. Possible read error: a much larger clone is one base away. This is likely a read error, given that the CDR3 carries no conserved phenylalanine or tryptophan at its end. The chain employs TRBV9 and TRBJ2-7; 11 positions match TRBD1. The CDR3 loop spans 14 amino acids. CDR1 and CDR2 (germline): SGDLS, YYNGEE. V dropped 3 bases and J dropped 5; count of bases not matched to a gene: 4. This CDR3 is CASSAGQGGHEQYL. The CDR3 nucleotides read TGTGCCAGCAGCGCGGGACAGGGGGGCCACGAGCAGTACCTC.

This clonotype was observed many times. The V call is TRBV12-3 or TRBV12-4, the J call TRBJ1-1, with D unresolved. Deletions cut 3 bases from V and 7 bases from J, with 6 bases between. This CDR3 comprises 11 residues. The CDR3 loop is CASSLGFEAFF. As DNA, the CDR3 is TGTGCCAGCAGTTTGGGGTTTGAAGCTTTCTTT.

Many counts were recorded for this clonotype. The J gene is TRBJ2-5, the V gene TRBV7-6; no reliable D call. CDR1 and CDR2 from the germline V gene are SGHVS and FNYEAQ. The CDR3 has 12 amino acids. The germline V and J ends were trimmed by 5 bases and 4 bases, with 8 bases remaining between them. CDR3 residues: CASSLTPETQYF. The CDR3 DNA reads TGTGCCAGCAGCCTTACTCCAGAGACCCAGTACTTC. Complete variable domain (other parts from reference TRBV7-6 and TRBJ2-5): GAGVSQSPRYKVTKRGQDVALRCDPISGHVSLYWYRQALGQGPEFLTYFNYEAQQDKSGLPNDRFSAERPEGSISTLTIQRTEQRDSAMYRCASSLTPETQYFGPGTRLLVL.